A single sample gave rise to the 25 T cell receptor beta chains below, sequenced in a study of T cell responses to AZD1222 COVID-19 vaccine. Assay used: immunoSEQ multiplex PCR; TCRdb lists only in-frame clones, some missing. This sample carries about 120,000 clones, 84% of them seen once, and the ten largest clones take about 9.4%. The material was peripheral blood, obtained on day 0 of AZD1222 vaccination. These TCRs come from an adult in good health.

The chain uses TRBV15 and TRBJ1-1; D might be TRBD1 (6 bases). The CDR3 is made up of 15 amino acids. V was trimmed by 2 bases and J by 6 bases, leaving 16 bases between them. CDR1 and CDR2 (germline): LNHNV, YYDKDF (reference sequence). CDR3 DNA sequence: TGTGCCACCAGCAGACCGACAGGAGGTGTGGCTGAAGCTTTCTTT. Residues: CATSRPTGGVAEAFF.

The table lists this clone with a count of one. The V gene is TRBV6-5, the J gene TRBJ1-3; the D is unclear. This CDR3 is built from 15 residues. Germline CDR1 reads MNHEY; CDR2 reads SVGAGI. The ends were cut back, 5 bases at V and 4 bases at J, with 15 bases in the middle. The CDR3 reads CASSPGGPRGNTIYF. The CDR3 DNA reads TGTGCCAGCAGTCCAGGAGGCCCCCGCGGAAACACCATATATTTT.

The gene calls are TRBV11-2 and TRBJ2-1; possibly TRBD1 for D (6 bases). This CDR3 is built from 19 residues. Germline CDR1 and CDR2: SGHAT and FQNNGV. V lost 0 bases and J lost 5, with 23 bases in between. CDR3: CASSLEGASIPTEDNEQFF. As DNA, the CDR3 is TGTGCCAGCAGCTTAGAGGGGGCTTCCATCCCCACCGAAGACAATGAGCAGTTCTTC. Full variable domain (missing parts from reference TRBV11-2 and TRBJ2-1): EAGVAQSPRYKIIEKRQSVAFWCNPISGHATLYWYQQILGQGPKLLIQFQNNGVVDDSQLPKDRFSAERLKGVDSTLKIQPAKLEDSAVYLCASSLEGASIPTEDNEQFFGPGTRLTVL.

The chain combines TRBV28 with TRBJ2-3, with 10 bases lining up with TRBD2. Germline CDR1 and CDR2: MDHEN and SYDVKM. The CDR3 consists of 17 residues. V lost 3 bases to trimming and J lost 6 bases; unmatched junction nucleotides: 12. The CDR3 nucleotides are TGTGCCAGCAGTTTTTGGCGGAGCGGGAGGGCCGGGGATACGCAGTATTTT. This codes for CASSFWRSGRAGDTQYF.

V gene TRBV5-4 combines with J gene TRBJ2-7; TRBD2 aligns across 12 bases. Germline assignment: CDR1 SGHNT and CDR2 YYREEE (reference sequence). This CDR3 spans 17 amino acids. The J segment lost 4 bases and the V segment lost 0 bases, leaving 8 bases of the junction unmatched. The CDR3 sequence is CASSLVLAGGVFYEQYF. The CDR3 region has the DNA TGTGCCAGCAGCTTGGTGCTAGCGGGAGGGGTTTTTTACGAGCAGTACTTC.

The chain recombines TRBV18 with TRBJ1-4, with D unresolved. V was shortened by 3 bases and J by 5 bases, with 10 bases between the two germline ends. This CDR3 contains 14 residues. Germline loops: CDR1 KGHSH, CDR2 LQKENI. The DNA for the CDR3 is TGTGCCAGCTCACCCGACCTAGGGAATGAAAAACTGTTTTTT. Amino acid sequence: CASSPDLGNEKLFF.

The chain is built from TRBV19 and TRBJ2-2, with 12 bases identical to TRBD2. The CDR3 loop spans 18 amino acids. The germline V gene encodes CDR1 LNHDA and CDR2 SQIVND (reference sequence). The V segment lost 10 bases and the J segment 0 bases; nucleotides outside the gene matches: 12. The CDR3 spells CATKGWTSGTSNTGELFF. The DNA of the CDR3 is TGTGCCACCAAAGGGTGGACTAGCGGGACTTCGAACACCGGGGAGCTGTTTTTT.

The chain carries TRBV24-1 and TRBJ2-1; the D gene is possibly TRBD2 (5 bases). Germline CDR1 KGHDR, CDR2 SFDVKD. The V end was cut by 4 bases, the J end by 1 base, with 10 bases between. The CDR3 spans 15 residues. CDR3 protein: CATSESAGSYNEQFF. In nucleotides, the CDR3 is TGTGCCACCAGTGAAAGTGCGGGTTCCTACAATGAGCAGTTCTTC.

The V gene is TRBV7-9, the J gene TRBJ2-1; 8 nucleotides match TRBD1. Per germline, CDR1 SEHNR and CDR2 FQNEAQ (reference sequence). Trimming at V came to 4 bases and at J to 3 bases, leaving 5 bases not matched to a gene. The CDR3 runs to 15 residues. The CDR3 region is CASSSGTGFYNEQFF. The CDR3 DNA reads TGTGCCAGCAGCTCCGGGACAGGCTTCTACAATGAGCAGTTCTTC.

V and J are TRBV4-2 and TRBJ1-5; D gene ambiguous. The CDR3 contains 15 residues. V lost 0 bases to trimming and J lost 3 bases, with 9 bases between them. The germline gives CDR1 LGHNA, CDR2 YNFKEQ. CDR3 protein: CASSQDVTYNQPQHF. The DNA of the CDR3 is TGTGCCAGCAGCCAAGATGTTACATACAATCAGCCCCAGCATTTT.

V gene TRBV10-2 combines with J gene TRBJ1-5; TRBD1 matches at 7 bases. Germline V gene lookup returns CDR1 WSHSY and CDR2 SAAADI. J gave up 1 base and V 4 bases, and 1 base lay outside the gene matches. This CDR3 is 14 amino acids long. DNA of the CDR3: TGCGCCAGCAGTGTAGGGGGCAGCAATCAGCCCCAGCATTTT. Its translation: CASSVGGSNQPQHF.

This chain joins TRBV19 and TRBJ2-1; 9 nucleotides agree with TRBD2. The CDR3 is made up of 14 amino acids. V shed 4 bases and J 9 bases; nucleotides not matched to a gene: 7. CDR1 LNHDA and CDR2 SQIVND come from the germline V gene (reference sequence). The CDR3 DNA reads TGTGCCAGTAGTAGGCGGGAGGGTTGGGGTGAGCAGTTCTTC. This codes for CASSRREGWGEQFF.

The V and J genes are TRBV7-9 and TRBJ2-3, with D tentatively TRBD2 (6 bases). The germline V and J ends were trimmed by 6 bases and 11 bases, with 24 bases remaining between them. From germline, CDR1 is SEHNR and CDR2 FQNEAQ (reference sequence). The CDR3 is made up of 15 amino acids. Written as DNA, the CDR3 is TGTGCCAGCAGTACCAGCTTGGGACCGACTAGTAGGCAGTATTTT. Its protein is CASSTSLGPTSRQYF.

The rearrangement joins TRBV10-3 to TRBJ2-7, with 11 nucleotides matching TRBD2. The CDR3 sequence is 13 residues long. Trimming at V came to 11 bases and at J to 7 bases, leaving 10 bases not matched to a gene. The germline V gene encodes CDR1 ENHRY and CDR2 SYGVKD. The CDR3 sequence: CAVKLAGEGEQYF. The DNA of the CDR3 is TGTGCCGTTAAACTAGCGGGAGAGGGGGAGCAGTACTTC.

V usage is TRBV7-9 and J usage is TRBJ2-1; 12 positions agree with TRBD2. The CDR3 is 15 residues long. Germline-derived CDR1 and CDR2 are SEHNR and FQNEAQ (reference sequence). The J segment lost 10 bases and the V segment lost 6 bases, leaving 10 bases of the junction unmatched. CDR3 in amino acids: CASRSLAGGPEEQFF. CDR3 coding DNA: TGTGCCAGCAGGTCCCTAGCGGGAGGGCCAGAAGAGCAGTTCTTC.

The rearrangement links TRBV14 to TRBJ1-2; 8 bases are shared with TRBD1. Germline V gene lookup returns CDR1 SGHDN and CDR2 FVKESK. The CDR3 extends over 13 amino acids. Germline trimming cut 4 bases from V and 3 bases from J; bases unmatched to any gene: 1. In DNA form, the CDR3 reads TGTGCCAGCAGCCCGGACAGGGACTATGGCTACACCTTC. This codes for CASSPDRDYGYTF.

The chain uses TRBV6-5 and TRBJ1-6; perhaps TRBD1 as D (5 bases). CDR1 and CDR2 from the germline V gene are MNHEY and SVGAGI. Between the trimmed V and J ends, which lost 7 bases and 5 bases, there was a span of 15 bases. CDR3 length: 15 residues. The CDR3, as DNA: TGTGCCAGCACCCAGGAGGGGCGAAATAATTCACCCCTCCACTTT. Encoded protein: CASTQEGRNNSPLHF.

The genes are TRBV18 and TRBJ1-5; D perhaps matches TRBD1 (6 bases). Trimming left V 1 base short and J 6 bases short, with 10 bases between. CDR1 KGHSH and CDR2 LQKENI come from the germline V gene. CDR3 size: 14 residues. The chain's CDR3 is CASSPQDRSQPQHF. CDR3 nucleotide sequence: TGTGCCAGCTCACCACAGGACAGAAGTCAGCCCCAGCATTTT.

This chain connects TRBV11-3 to TRBJ2-3; 11 bases map to TRBD1. After removal of 4 bases from V and 4 bases from J, the junction contained 4 bases not matched to a gene. Germline values: CDR1 SGHNT, CDR2 YENEEA. The CDR3 runs 15 residues. The CDR3, as DNA: TGTGCCAGCAGCTCCCGGACAGGGGGCGCAGATACGCAGTATTTT. Translated, it gives CASSSRTGGADTQYF.

The chain uses TRBV2 and TRBJ1-4, with D unclear. Germline V gene lookup returns CDR1 SNHLY and CDR2 FYNNEI. V lost 4 bases and J 3 bases, leaving 6 bases between the germline ends. The CDR3 runs 13 residues. The CDR3 loop reads CASSAGPNEKLFF. CDR3 in DNA: TGTGCCAGCAGTGCCGGACCTAATGAAAAACTGTTTTTT.

V gene TRBV7-3 combines with J gene TRBJ2-5; TRBD1 matches at 7 bases. The V gene's germline CDR1 is SGHTA and CDR2 FQGTGA. V lost 3 bases, J lost 2 bases, and 9 bases stayed unmatched. The CDR3 is 16 residues long. CDR3 DNA: TGTGCCAGCAGCTTGGGGTTTGGACAGGAGCAAGAGACCCAGTACTTC. Its protein product is CASSLGFGQEQETQYF.

V and J are TRBV7-2 and TRBJ2-7; 7 bases match TRBD2. The CDR3 covers 16 residues. From germline, CDR1 is SGHTA and CDR2 FQGNSA. V was clipped by 0 bases and J by 1 base; unmatched bases: 6. The CDR3 spells CASSLASGLDSYEQYF. DNA for the CDR3: TGTGCCAGCAGCTTAGCTAGCGGGTTAGATTCCTACGAGCAGTACTTC.

This clone was detected once. CDR3 amino acids: CATSRGGLAGSYEQYF. DNA of the CDR3: TGTGCCACCAGCAGAGGGGGACTAGCGGGCTCCTACGAGCAGTACTTC. J is TRBJ2-7 and V is TRBV15, with 12 bases fitting TRBD2. The germline V gene encodes CDR1 LNHNV and CDR2 YYDKDF (reference sequence). CDR3 length: 16 residues. Unmatched junction bases numbered 1, after V lost 1 base and J lost 0 bases.

This clone has just one count. CDR3 protein: CASSYFAGGINEQFF. The CDR3 DNA sequence: TGTGCCAGCAGTTACTTCGCGGGGGGGATCAATGAGCAGTTCTTC. The J gene is TRBJ2-1, the V gene TRBV6-5, with 9 bases fitting TRBD2. This CDR3 is 15 amino acids long. Losses at the gene ends were 1 base for V and 6 bases for J; bases not matched to a gene: 4. In germline, CDR1 is MNHEY, CDR2 SVGAGI.

The chain has TRBV28 and TRBJ1-2, with D perhaps matching TRBD1 (5 bases). V shed 6 bases and J shed 6 bases, with 23 bases lying between them. The CDR3 runs 16 residues. Per germline, CDR1 MDHEN and CDR2 SYDVKM. CDR3 nucleotides: TGTGCCAGCAGAGAATTAGGTTTTGGCGGGGGACATGGCTACACCTTC. This translates into CASRELGFGGGHGYTF.